The clone carrying this T cell receptor beta chain was detected once. The CDR3 contains 14 residues. The germline V gene encodes CDR1 LNHDA and CDR2 SQIVND (reference sequence). Trimming took off 3 bases at V and 2 bases at J, with 11 bases between the two ends. This specimen comes from a study of OX40 agonist ivuxolimab in advanced cancers. Study at large: Treatment received earlier with anti-PD-1, anti-PD-L1 or anti-CTLA-4 agents was allowed, and more than 30% had some.

Profiling relied on immunoSEQ multiplex PCR, and the TCRdb table lists in-frame clones only, not all of them. The table shows more than 45,000 clones, with around 77% occurring only once. This TCR was recovered from an adult with an advanced solid tumor such as melanoma, head and neck, liver or kidney cancer. Sample: CD4+ or CD8+ T cells sorted from blood, taken in a trial of the OX40 agonist ivuxolimab. The V and J genes are TRBV19 and TRBJ2-7; D unclear. The chain's CDR3 is CASSILIGPYEQYF. Here the CDR3 DNA reads TGTGCCAGTAGTATCCTGATTGGTCCCTACGAGCAGTACTTC.